This TCR beta chain was profiled in a study of blood T cell repertoires in COVID-19. Looking at the study overall: The study drew acute and convalescent COVID-19 samples from the United States, Italy and Spain.

Enrolled during active infection, Seattle patients were then followed longitudinally. As handled by the study authors: Estimation of nucleated cell counts relied on the amplification of reference gene primers. Profiled with immunoSEQ multiplex PCR; TCRdb holds only in-frame clones, not every one. V and J calls and clone size are copied from that table; D and trimming were computed from the DNA. This sample has some 310,000 clones, with about 90% found just once. CDR3 size: 15 residues. Germline V gives CDR1 SGHTA, CDR2 FQGNSA. The ends were cut back, 1 base at V and 4 bases at J, with 13 bases in the middle.

The sequenced sample consisted of peripheral blood. This clonotype was sampled from a woman between 40 and 50 years old with COVID-19, enrolled during active disease. This sequence joins TRBV7-2 and TRBJ1-2, with no clear D. CDR3 region: CASSLETRPSYGYTF. CDR3 sequence (DNA): TGTGCCAGCAGCTTAGAGACACGACCGTCCTATGGCTACACCTTC.